Below are 10 T cell receptor beta chains sequenced from a single sample in a study of cytotoxic CD8 clonotypes in ibrutinib-treated CLL. Libraries were prepared by immunoSEQ multiplex PCR; TCRdb keeps only in-frame clonotypes and omits some of them. The sample has roughly 250,000 clones, roughly 74% seen once. Sequenced material: PBMCs, taken after 24 months of ibrutinib treatment. All receptors come from a human donor with chronic lymphocytic leukemia.

This clone has only a few counts. This sequence joins TRBV9 and TRBJ1-2; 9 nucleotides line up with TRBD1. The CDR3 is 16 amino acids. The germline V gene has CDR1 SGDLS and CDR2 YYNGEE. Trimming removed 0 bases from V and 2 bases from J; junction bases left unmatched: 5. CDR3 loop: CASSVVEQGANYGYTF. In DNA form, the CDR3 reads TGTGCCAGCAGCGTAGTCGAACAGGGGGCGAACTATGGCTACACCTTC.

CDR3 sequence (DNA): TGTGCCAGTAGTGGTTACAGGTTCACTGAAGCTTTCTTT. It codes for CASSGYRFTEAFF. The rearrangement uses TRBV19 and TRBJ1-1; tentative D call: TRBD1 (5 bases). Looked up from germline, CDR1 is LNHDA and CDR2 is SQIVND (reference sequence). The CDR3 runs to 13 residues. The V and J ends lost 5 bases and 4 bases respectively, with 11 bases between them.

The rearrangement joins TRBV7-2 to TRBJ2-1; D perhaps matches TRBD1 (6 bases). This CDR3 comprises 13 residues. V shed 1 base and J shed 9 bases, with 10 bases lying between them. The germline CDR1 and CDR2 sequences are SGHTA and FQGNSA. The CDR3 DNA sequence: TGTGCCAGCAGCTTAGAGGGGGATCTTGAGCAGTTCTTC. It specifies CASSLEGDLEQFF.

The genes are TRBV28 and TRBJ2-1; 8 positions agree with TRBD2. Germline V lookup: CDR1 MDHEN, CDR2 SYDVKM. The CDR3 runs to 14 residues. The V gene end was trimmed by 7 bases and the J gene end by 8 bases; junction bases not matched to a gene: 10. In DNA form, the CDR3 reads TGTGCCAGCATCTCAGCGGGAGCGATGGATGAGCAGTTCTTC. Residues: CASISAGAMDEQFF.

This clone was picked up many times. J is TRBJ1-2 and V is TRBV6-6; 7 nucleotides align to TRBD1. J lost 8 bases, V lost 6 bases, and 6 bases had no gene match. Per germline, CDR1 MNHNY and CDR2 SVGAGI (reference sequence). The CDR3 runs to 12 residues. The CDR3 protein is CASSPTGYGYTF. DNA for the CDR3: TGTGCCAGCAGCCCGACAGGGTACGGCTACACCTTC.

This clone was counted a few times. The CDR3 loop is CASSLDTFNQPQHF. DNA for the CDR3: TGTGCCAGCAGCTTAGACACGTTCAATCAGCCCCAGCATTTT. The gene calls are TRBV7-9 and TRBJ1-5; D gene unclear. The CDR3 sequence is 14 residues long. The V end was cut by 1 base, the J end by 3 bases, with 7 bases between. The V gene's germline CDR1 is SEHNR and CDR2 FQNEAQ (reference sequence).

The chain uses TRBV10-3 and TRBJ2-1; D is unresolved. V lost 4 bases and J 0 bases, leaving 10 bases between the germline ends. The CDR3 length is 15 residues. Germline assignment: CDR1 ENHRY and CDR2 SYGVKD. The CDR3 here is CAISVDPGSYNEQFF. CDR3 DNA: TGTGCCATCAGTGTGGACCCTGGCTCCTACAATGAGCAGTTCTTC.

The J gene is TRBJ2-1, the V gene TRBV5-4, with TRBD2 matching 9 bases. CDR3 length: 15 residues. The germline V gene encodes CDR1 SGHNT and CDR2 YYREEE (reference sequence). Trimming took 0 bases from V and 10 from J; bases not matched to a gene: 8. Here the CDR3 reads CASSLVASGDPEQFF. The CDR3 nucleotides are TGTGCCAGCAGCTTGGTGGCTAGCGGGGATCCGGAGCAGTTCTTC. Filled out from reference TRBV5-4 and TRBJ2-1, the complete variable domain reads ETGVTQSPTHLIKTRGQQVTLRCSSQSGHNTVSWYQQALGQGPQFIFQYYREEENGRGNFPPRFSGLQFPNYSSELNVNALELDDSALYLCASSLVASGDPEQFFGPGTRLTVL.

The chain is built from TRBV28 and TRBJ2-5, with D unresolved. This CDR3 comprises 12 residues. Germline V gene sequence: CDR1 MDHEN, CDR2 SYDVKM. V dropped 2 bases and J dropped 5 bases, with 6 bases sitting between them. CDR3 loop: CASSLNLETQYF. CDR3 nucleotides: TGTGCCAGCAGTTTAAATCTGGAGACCCAGTACTTC.

Only a few counts were recorded for this clone. As DNA, the CDR3 is TGTGCCAGCAGGGGGGAAGCAGGTCAGCCCCAGCATTTT. Its protein product is CASRGEAGQPQHF. The chain joins TRBV27 to TRBJ1-5, with D perhaps matching TRBD1 (5 bases). CDR3 length: 13 residues. Germline V gives CDR1 MNHEY, CDR2 SMNVEV (reference sequence). The V and J ends lost 6 bases and 6 bases respectively, with 12 bases between them.